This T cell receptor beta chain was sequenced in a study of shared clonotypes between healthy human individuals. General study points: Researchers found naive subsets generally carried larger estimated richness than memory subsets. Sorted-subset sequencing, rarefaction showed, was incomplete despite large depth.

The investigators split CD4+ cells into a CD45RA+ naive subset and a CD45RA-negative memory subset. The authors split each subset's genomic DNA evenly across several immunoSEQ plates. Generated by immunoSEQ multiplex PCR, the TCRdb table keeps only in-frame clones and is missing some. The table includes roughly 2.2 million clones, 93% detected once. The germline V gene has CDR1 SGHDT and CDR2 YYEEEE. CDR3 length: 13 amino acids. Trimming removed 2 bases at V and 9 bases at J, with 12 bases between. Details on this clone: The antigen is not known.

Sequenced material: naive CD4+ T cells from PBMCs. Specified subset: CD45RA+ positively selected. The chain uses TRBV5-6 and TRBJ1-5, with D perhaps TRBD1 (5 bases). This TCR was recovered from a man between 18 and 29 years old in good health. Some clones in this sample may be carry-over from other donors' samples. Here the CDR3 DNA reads TGTGCCAGCAGCTTAGAGGGGAGAGGGCCCCAGCATTTT. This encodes CASSLEGRGPQHF.